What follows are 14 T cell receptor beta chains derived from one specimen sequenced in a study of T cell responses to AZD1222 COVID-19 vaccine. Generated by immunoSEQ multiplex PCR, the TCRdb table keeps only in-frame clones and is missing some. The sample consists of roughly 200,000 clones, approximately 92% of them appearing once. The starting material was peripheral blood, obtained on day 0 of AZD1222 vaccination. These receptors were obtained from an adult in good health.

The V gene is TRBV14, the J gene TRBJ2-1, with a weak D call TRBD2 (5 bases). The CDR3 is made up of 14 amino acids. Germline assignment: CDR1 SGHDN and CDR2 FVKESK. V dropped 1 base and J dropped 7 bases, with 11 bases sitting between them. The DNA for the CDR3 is TGTGCCAGCAGCCAAGTTACGGGGAGAAATGAGCAGTTCTTC. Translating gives CASSQVTGRNEQFF.

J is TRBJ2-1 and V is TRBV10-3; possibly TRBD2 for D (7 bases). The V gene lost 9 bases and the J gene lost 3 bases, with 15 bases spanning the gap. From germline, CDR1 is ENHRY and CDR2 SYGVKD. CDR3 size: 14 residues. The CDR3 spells CAMRGGADYNEQFF. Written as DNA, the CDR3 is TGTGCCATGAGAGGGGGGGCAGACTACAATGAGCAGTTCTTC.

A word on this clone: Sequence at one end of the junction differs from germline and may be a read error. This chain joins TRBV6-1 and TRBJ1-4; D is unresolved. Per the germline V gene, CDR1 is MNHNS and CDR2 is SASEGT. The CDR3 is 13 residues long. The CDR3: CASREGRWEKLFF. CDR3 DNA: TGTGCCAGCAGGGAAGGCAGATGGGAAAAACTGTTTTTT.

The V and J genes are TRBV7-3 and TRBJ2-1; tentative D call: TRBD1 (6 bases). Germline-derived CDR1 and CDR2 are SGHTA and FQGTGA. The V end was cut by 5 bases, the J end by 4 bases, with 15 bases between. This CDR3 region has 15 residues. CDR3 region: CASSQMAGDYNEQFF. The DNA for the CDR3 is TGTGCCAGCAGCCAAATGGCAGGGGATTACAATGAGCAGTTCTTC. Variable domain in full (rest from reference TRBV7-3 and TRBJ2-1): GAGVSQTPSNKVTEKGKYVELRCDPISGHTALYWYRQSLGQGPEFLIYFQGTGAADDSGLPNDRFFAVRPEGSVSTLKIQRTERGDSAVYLCASSQMAGDYNEQFFGPGTRLTVL.

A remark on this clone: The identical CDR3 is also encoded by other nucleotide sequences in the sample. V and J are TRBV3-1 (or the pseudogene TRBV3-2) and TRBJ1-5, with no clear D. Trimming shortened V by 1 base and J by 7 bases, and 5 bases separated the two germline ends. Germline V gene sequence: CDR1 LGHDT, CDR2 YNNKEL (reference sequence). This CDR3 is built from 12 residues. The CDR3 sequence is CASSQGEQPQHF. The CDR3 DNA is TGTGCCAGCAGCCAAGGGGAACAGCCCCAGCATTTT.

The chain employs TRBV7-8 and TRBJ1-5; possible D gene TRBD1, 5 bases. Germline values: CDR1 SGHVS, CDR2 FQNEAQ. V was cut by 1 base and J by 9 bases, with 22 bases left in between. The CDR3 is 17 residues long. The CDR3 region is CASSLGEGRGGKRPQHF. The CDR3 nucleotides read TGTGCCAGCAGCTTAGGGGAGGGAAGGGGCGGAAAGAGGCCCCAGCATTTT.

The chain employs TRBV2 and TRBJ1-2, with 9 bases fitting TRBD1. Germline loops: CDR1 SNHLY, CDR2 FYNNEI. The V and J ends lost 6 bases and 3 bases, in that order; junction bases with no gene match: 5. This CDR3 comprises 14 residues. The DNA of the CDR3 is TGTGCCAGCAGCGAACAGGGGGCTCACTATGGCTACACCTTC. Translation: CASSEQGAHYGYTF.

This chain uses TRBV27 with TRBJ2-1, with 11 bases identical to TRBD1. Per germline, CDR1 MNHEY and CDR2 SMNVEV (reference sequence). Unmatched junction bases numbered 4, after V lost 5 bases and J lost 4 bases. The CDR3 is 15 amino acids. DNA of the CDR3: TGTGCCAGCAGTAGGACAGGGGGCAGGTACAATGAGCAGTTCTTC. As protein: CASSRTGGRYNEQFF.

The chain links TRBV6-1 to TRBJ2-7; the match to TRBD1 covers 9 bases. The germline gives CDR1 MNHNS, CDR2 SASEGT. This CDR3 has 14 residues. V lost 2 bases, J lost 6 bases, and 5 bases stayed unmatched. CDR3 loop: CASSEPGQGFEQYF. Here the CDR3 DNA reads TGTGCCAGCAGTGAACCGGGACAGGGTTTCGAGCAGTACTTC.

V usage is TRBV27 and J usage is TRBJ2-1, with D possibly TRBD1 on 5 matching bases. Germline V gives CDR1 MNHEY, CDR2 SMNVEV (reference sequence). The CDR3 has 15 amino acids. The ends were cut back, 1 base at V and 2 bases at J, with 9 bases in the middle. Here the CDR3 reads CASSLYQGPYNEQFF. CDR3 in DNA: TGTGCCAGCAGTTTATACCAGGGCCCCTACAATGAGCAGTTCTTC.

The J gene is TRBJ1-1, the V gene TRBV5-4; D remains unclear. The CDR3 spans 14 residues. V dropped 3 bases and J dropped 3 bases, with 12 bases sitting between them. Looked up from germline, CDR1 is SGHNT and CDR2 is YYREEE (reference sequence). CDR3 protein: CASSSPGRDTEAFF. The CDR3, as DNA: TGTGCCAGCAGCTCCCCGGGGAGGGACACTGAAGCTTTCTTT.

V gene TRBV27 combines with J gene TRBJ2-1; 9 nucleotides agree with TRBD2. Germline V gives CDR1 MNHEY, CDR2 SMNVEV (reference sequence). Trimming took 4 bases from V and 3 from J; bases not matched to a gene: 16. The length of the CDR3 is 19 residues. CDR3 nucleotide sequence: TGTGCCAGCAGTTCGATTAAGTTAGCGGGGGAGGGTGACTACAATGAGCAGTTCTTC. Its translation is CASSSIKLAGEGDYNEQFF.

The CDR3 loop is CASSLSGFNYGYTF. In DNA, the CDR3 is TGTGCCAGCAGTCTGTCAGGCTTCAACTATGGCTACACCTTC. V is TRBV27 and J is TRBJ1-2; D call uncertain. CDR3 length equals 14 residues. Germline values: CDR1 MNHEY, CDR2 SMNVEV (reference sequence). The germline V and J ends were trimmed by 5 bases and 2 bases, with 12 bases remaining between them.

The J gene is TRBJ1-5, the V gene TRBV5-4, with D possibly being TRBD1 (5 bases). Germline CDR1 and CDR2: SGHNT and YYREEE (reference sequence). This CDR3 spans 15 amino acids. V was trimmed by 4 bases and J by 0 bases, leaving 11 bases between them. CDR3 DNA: TGTGCCAGCAGCAGGGACCCCTATAGCAATCAGCCCCAGCATTTT. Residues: CASSRDPYSNQPQHF.